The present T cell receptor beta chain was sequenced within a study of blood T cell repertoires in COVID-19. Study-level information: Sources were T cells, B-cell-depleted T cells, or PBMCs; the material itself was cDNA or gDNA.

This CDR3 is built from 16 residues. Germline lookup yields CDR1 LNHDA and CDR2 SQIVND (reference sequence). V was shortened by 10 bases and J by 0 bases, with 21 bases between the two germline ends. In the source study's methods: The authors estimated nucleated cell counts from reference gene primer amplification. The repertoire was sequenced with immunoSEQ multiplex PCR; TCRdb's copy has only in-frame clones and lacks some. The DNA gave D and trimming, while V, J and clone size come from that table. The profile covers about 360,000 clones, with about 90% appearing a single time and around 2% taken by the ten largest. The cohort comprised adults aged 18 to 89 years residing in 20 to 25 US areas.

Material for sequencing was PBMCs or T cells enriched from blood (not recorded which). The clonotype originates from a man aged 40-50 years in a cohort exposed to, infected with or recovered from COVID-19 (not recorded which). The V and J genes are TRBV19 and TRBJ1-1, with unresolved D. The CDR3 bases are TGTGCCACCACCGCGCGGACGGCGGGTCTGAACACTGAAGCTTTCTTT. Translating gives CATTARTAGLNTEAFF. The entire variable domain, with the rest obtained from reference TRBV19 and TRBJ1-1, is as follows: DGGITQSPKYLFRKEGQNVTLSCEQNLNHDAMYWYRQDPGQGLRLIYYSQIVNDFQKGDIAEGYSVSREKKESFPLTVTSAQKNPTAFYLCATTARTAGLNTEAFFGQGTRLTVV.